This T cell receptor (beta chain) was sequenced in a study of Graves' ophthalmopathy and Graves' hyperthyroidism. Study details: At the time of initial diagnosis and before any treatment, peripheral blood was collected.

Scientists amplified the TCR beta CDR3 regions from RNA transcripts. In the first round, RT-PCR was carried out with HTBI primers, and a multiplex PCR formed the second round. TCRdb recomputed calls from the multiplex PCR reads with MiXCR, one row per CDR3 protein. The sample consists of some 520,000 distinct CDR3 sequences, under 15% of them appearing once. This clonotype came up many times. Sequences were obtained from blood. The sequence was collected from a woman younger than 45 with Graves' ophthalmopathy.

The chain's CDR3 is CSGREGSSQDEQYF. CDR3 DNA sequence: TGCAGCGGACGTGAGGGCTCCTCTCAGGACGAGCAGTACTTC. The chain is built from TRBV29-1 and TRBJ2-7; a possible D gene is TRBD2 (5 bases). This CDR3 contains 14 residues. V lost 7 bases to trimming and J lost 5 bases, with 21 bases between them. Germline CDR1 is SQVTM and CDR2 is ANQGSEA.